These 23 T cell receptor beta chains were sequenced from one sample in a study of cytomegalovirus exposure and HLA in healthy donors. It was with 60 Vbeta and 13 Jbeta primers that the PCR ran. Some clones are missing from TCRdb's copy, which holds only in-frame ones; the method was immunoSEQ multiplex PCR. The sample has roughly 80,000 clones, about 76% seen once. The material sequenced was PBMCs. These receptors all stem from a male donor in good health and CMV-seropositive.

This clone has just a few counts. The chain carries TRBV18 and TRBJ2-7; no reliable D call. The germline V gene encodes CDR1 KGHSH and CDR2 LQKENI. V was pared by 2 bases and J by 2 bases, with 10 bases between. The length of the CDR3 is 14 residues. CDR3 sequence: CASSPVTETYEQYF. The CDR3 DNA sequence: TGTGCCAGCTCACCAGTAACGGAGACCTACGAGCAGTACTTC.

This chain links TRBV5-4 with TRBJ2-1; 8 bases are shared with TRBD2. Germline loops: CDR1 SGHNT, CDR2 YYREEE (reference sequence). The CDR3 contains 18 residues. V was clipped by 2 bases and J by 0 bases; unmatched bases: 10. This chain's CDR3 is CASSFAPDGLASYNEQFF. The DNA for the CDR3 is TGTGCCAGCAGCTTTGCCCCGGACGGACTAGCCTCCTACAATGAGCAGTTCTTC.

The chain has TRBV27 and TRBJ2-1; no firm D call. Germline lookup yields CDR1 MNHEY and CDR2 SMNVEV (reference sequence). The ends were cut back, 3 bases at V and 2 bases at J, with 5 bases in the middle. This CDR3 is 13 amino acids long. The CDR3 protein is CASSFEPYNEQFF. CDR3 coding DNA: TGTGCCAGCAGTTTTGAGCCCTACAATGAGCAGTTCTTC.

This clone has just one count. The chain combines TRBV5-1 with TRBJ2-3; 9 bases line up with TRBD1. The CDR3 has 14 amino acids. Trimming took 4 bases from V and 3 from J; bases not matched to a gene: 3. Germline V CDR1 and CDR2: SGHRS, YFSETQ. The CDR3 DNA is TGCGCCAGCAGCCTAGACAGGGGGACAGATACGCAGTATTTT. The encoded protein is CASSLDRGTDTQYF.

This clone has a handful of counts. The chain carries TRBV6-4 and TRBJ2-2; D gene uncertain. V was cut by 5 bases and J by 1 base, with 11 bases left in between. Germline CDR1 MRHNA, CDR2 SNTAGT. The CDR3 has 15 residues. This chain's CDR3 is CASSPSGGNTGELFF. CDR3 bases: TGTGCCAGCAGTCCGAGTGGCGGGAACACCGGGGAGCTGTTTTTT.

This chain connects TRBV4-1 to TRBJ2-7, with 7 bases lining up with TRBD1. This CDR3 contains 15 residues. V was pared by 4 bases and J by 4 bases, with 10 bases of the junction left unmatched. Germline V gene sequence: CDR1 MGHRA, CDR2 YSYEKL. The CDR3 DNA reads as TGCGCCAGCAGCCGGTCCCGGGACAGACTGTACGAGCAGTACTTC. This codes for CASSRSRDRLYEQYF.

V gene TRBV28 combines with J gene TRBJ2-5; D is possibly TRBD2 (5 bases). The CDR3 has 13 residues. Germline-derived CDR1 and CDR2 are MDHEN and SYDVKM. Trimming cost V 6 bases and J 5 bases, with 13 bases left between them. Here the CDR3 reads CASSPGVRETQYF. The CDR3 coding sequence is TGTGCCAGCAGCCCCGGGGTAAGGGAGACCCAGTACTTC.

The genes are TRBV19 and TRBJ2-1; weak D call: TRBD1 (6 bases). Germline CDR1 reads LNHDA; CDR2 reads SQIVND (reference sequence). V shed 3 bases and J shed 0 bases, with 9 bases lying between them. The CDR3 sequence is 15 residues long. CDR3 in DNA: TGTGCCAGTAGTATCCGACAGGTCTCCTACAATGAGCAGTTCTTC. It is translated as CASSIRQVSYNEQFF.

The V gene is TRBV4-2, the J gene TRBJ2-7; D is possibly TRBD2 (5 bases). CDR1 and CDR2 (germline): LGHNA, YNFKEQ. The CDR3 runs 15 residues. The V end lost 1 base, the J end lost 2 bases, and 12 bases lay between the germline ends. The CDR3 DNA follows: TGTGCCAGCAGCCAAGGGACTCACCAGGCCTACGAGCAGTACTTC. Protein: CASSQGTHQAYEQYF.

The chain couples TRBV5-1 to TRBJ2-7; TRBD1 matches at 12 bases. The J segment lost 6 bases and the V segment lost 3 bases, leaving 4 bases of the junction unmatched. The CDR3 spans 14 residues. CDR1 and CDR2 (germline): SGHRS, YFSETQ. CDR3 region: CASSSGTGGREQYF. The DNA for the CDR3 is TGCGCCAGCAGCTCCGGGACAGGGGGCCGCGAGCAGTACTTC. Full variable domain (outside the CDR3, taken from reference TRBV5-1 and TRBJ2-7): KAGVTQTPRYLIKTRGQQVTLSCSPISGHRSVSWYQQTPGQGLQFLFEYFSETQRNKGNFPGRFSGRQFSNSRSEMNVSTLELGDSALYLCASSSGTGGREQYFGPGTRLTVT.

The chain combines TRBV5-1 with TRBJ1-3; perhaps TRBD1 as D (5 bases). Germline lookup yields CDR1 SGHRS and CDR2 YFSETQ. This CDR3 region has 17 residues. The ends were cut back, 4 bases at V and 0 bases at J, with 17 bases in the middle. This CDR3 reads CASSLGTGVFSGNTIYF. The CDR3 DNA reads as TGCGCCAGCAGCCTGGGGACGGGGGTCTTCTCTGGAAACACCATATATTTT. Filled out from reference TRBV5-1 and TRBJ1-3, the complete variable domain reads KAGVTQTPRYLIKTRGQQVTLSCSPISGHRSVSWYQQTPGQGLQFLFEYFSETQRNKGNFPGRFSGRQFSNSRSEMNVSTLELGDSALYLCASSLGTGVFSGNTIYFGEGSWLTVV.

This clone was detected once. The chain carries TRBV7-2 and TRBJ2-7; 9 positions match TRBD2. J was trimmed by 1 base and V by 1 base; bases with no gene match: 5. The length of the CDR3 is 16 residues. Germline V gene sequence: CDR1 SGHTA, CDR2 FQGNSA. CDR3 sequence reads: CASSLGPSGASYEQYF. The CDR3 DNA reads TGTGCCAGCAGCTTAGGCCCTAGCGGGGCTTCCTACGAGCAGTACTTC.

This clone is a singleton in its sample. This sequence joins TRBV10-1 and TRBJ2-7, with 12 positions matching TRBD2. CDR3 size: 15 residues. Germline V gene sequence: CDR1 WNHNN, CDR2 SYGVQD (reference sequence). The V gene end was trimmed by 4 bases and the J gene end by 5 bases; junction bases not matched to a gene: 6. CDR3 in amino acids: CASSVRTSGDDEQYF. The CDR3 nucleotides read TGCGCCAGCAGTGTGAGGACTAGCGGGGATGACGAGCAGTACTTC.

This chain links TRBV5-1 with TRBJ1-4, with D possibly TRBD1 on 6 matching bases. This CDR3 contains 15 residues. The germline V and J ends were trimmed by 4 bases and 1 base, with 11 bases remaining between them. Germline loops: CDR1 SGHRS, CDR2 YFSETQ. The CDR3 loop is CASSEQGQTNEKLFF. The CDR3 bases are TGCGCCAGCAGCGAACAGGGACAAACTAATGAAAAACTGTTTTTT.

The genes are TRBV27 and TRBJ2-7; 8 nucleotides match TRBD1. Germline CDR1 reads MNHEY; CDR2 reads SMNVEV (reference sequence). V shed 4 bases, J shed 9 bases, and the junction held 8 bases outside the gene matches. The CDR3 length is 13 residues. CDR3 sequence (DNA): TGTGCCAGCAGTTCCCCGGACAGGGTGATGCAGTACTTC. It yields the protein CASSSPDRVMQYF.

The chain combines TRBV7-8 with TRBJ2-2; 13 positions match TRBD2. The CDR3 has 17 residues. Germline assignment: CDR1 SGHVS and CDR2 FQNEAQ. Trimming at V came to 4 bases and at J to 0 bases, leaving 2 bases not matched to a gene. CDR3 bases: TGTGCCAGCAGCTACGGGACTAGCGGGGCGAACACCGGGGAGCTGTTTTTT. Encoded protein: CASSYGTSGANTGELFF.

V gene TRBV4-1 combines with J gene TRBJ1-2; tentatively, D is TRBD1 (5 bases). Per germline, CDR1 MGHRA and CDR2 YSYEKL. This CDR3 contains 13 residues. V was shortened by 2 bases and J by 4 bases, with 8 bases between the two germline ends. The CDR3 DNA reads TGCGCCAGCAGCCAAAGTGGGGCCTATGGCTACACCTTC. It specifies CASSQSGAYGYTF.

The count of this clone is one. This sequence joins TRBV5-1 and TRBJ1-5; 10 bases map to TRBD1. Trimming at V came to 4 bases and at J to 0 bases, leaving 7 bases not matched to a gene. Germline lookup yields CDR1 SGHRS and CDR2 YFSETQ. This CDR3 contains 17 residues. The CDR3 sequence: CASSPGQGTFSNQPQHF. CDR3 sequence (DNA): TGCGCCAGCAGCCCGGGACAGGGGACCTTTAGCAATCAGCCCCAGCATTTT.

Here the CDR3 reads CASSLGGNSYNEQFF. The CDR3 bases are TGTGCCAGCTCATTAGGCGGGAACTCCTACAATGAGCAGTTCTTC. V and J are TRBV18 and TRBJ2-1, with D possibly being TRBD2 (6 bases). V gave up 5 bases and J gave up 0 bases, with 11 bases separating them. CDR1 is KGHSH and CDR2 is LQKENI in the germline V gene. The CDR3 contains 15 residues.

The chain employs TRBV5-1 and TRBJ2-2; perhaps TRBD2 as D (5 bases). The germline CDR1 and CDR2 sequences are SGHRS and YFSETQ. There are 15 residues in the CDR3. V lost 4 bases, J lost 3 bases, and 13 bases lay in between. The CDR3, as DNA: TGCGCCAGCAGCCCGGACTCCATGCACACCGGGGAGCTGTTTTTT. This sequence encodes CASSPDSMHTGELFF.

This clone was observed a single time. CDR3 region: CASSPAGQGDYTF. The CDR3 DNA sequence: TGTGCCAGCAGCCCAGCGGGACAGGGCGACTACACCTTC. The rearrangement uses TRBV7-9 and TRBJ1-2, with 9 bases fitting TRBD1. The CDR3 length is 13 residues. The V gene's germline CDR1 is SEHNR and CDR2 FQNEAQ (reference sequence). The ends lost 5 bases at V and 10 bases at J; junction bases unmatched: 8.

This chain links TRBV25-1 with TRBJ2-6; 8 bases are shared with TRBD1. The CDR3 contains 17 residues. Germline V gives CDR1 MGHDK, CDR2 SYGVNS. The V and J ends lost 5 bases and 3 bases, in that order; junction bases with no gene match: 9. In DNA, the CDR3 is TGTGCCAGCAGTCATCGACAGGGGTTGAATGGGGCCAACGTCCTGACTTTC. Its translation is CASSHRQGLNGANVLTF.

The chain recombines TRBV4-2 with TRBJ2-3, with 7 bases matching TRBD1. Germline V gene data show CDR1 as LGHNA and CDR2 as YNFKEQ. The CDR3 has 16 amino acids. Trimming cost V 2 bases and J 4 bases; bases outside gene matches: 9. The CDR3 reads CASSQSPGQRPDTQYF. The CDR3 coding sequence is TGTGCCAGCAGCCAATCTCCGGGACAGAGGCCAGATACGCAGTATTTT.